Following are 16 T cell receptor beta chains from one sample sequenced in a study of cytomegalovirus exposure and HLA in healthy donors. The PCR used 60 Vbeta and 13 Jbeta primers. Profiled with immunoSEQ multiplex PCR; TCRdb holds only in-frame clones, not every one. In the table there are under 35,000 clones, about three fifths of which are singletons. Sequencing was done on a sample of PBMCs. These receptor sequences come from a man aged 45-65 years in good health and CMV-seropositive.

V gene TRBV6-5 combines with J gene TRBJ1-2; tentatively, D is TRBD1 (5 bases). In germline, CDR1 is MNHEY, CDR2 SVGAGI. V gave up 3 bases and J gave up 7 bases, with 9 bases separating them. CDR3 size: 12 residues. The CDR3 here is CASSYGGGGYTF. The DNA for the CDR3 is TGTGCCAGCAGTTATGGGGGGGGTGGCTACACCTTC.

Regarding this clone: This sample also contains other DNA sequences that code for the same CDR3. The chain couples TRBV30 to TRBJ2-3; 9 bases fit TRBD2. Germline CDR1 GTSNPN, CDR2 SVGIG (reference sequence). V dropped 1 base and J dropped 1; count of bases not matched to a gene: 12. This CDR3 region has 18 residues. The CDR3 DNA reads as TGTGCCTGGAGTGCCCCGACTAGCGGAGGGGCCGGCACAGATACGCAGTATTTT. It translates to CAWSAPTSGGAGTDTQYF.

V gene TRBV6-5 combines with J gene TRBJ2-7, with 10 bases identical to TRBD2. Trimming took 6 bases from V and 2 from J; bases not matched to a gene: 4. CDR1 and CDR2 (germline): MNHEY, SVGAGI. This CDR3 is 14 amino acids long. CDR3 loop: CASSSLAGTYEQYF. In DNA form, the CDR3 reads TGTGCCAGCAGCTCACTAGCGGGGACCTACGAGCAGTACTTC.

In DNA form, the CDR3 reads TGTGCCAGCAGTTTATCCCACAGGGAACAGCCCCAGCATTTT. Protein: CASSLSHREQPQHF. This sequence joins TRBV28 and TRBJ1-5; maybe TRBD1 (6 bases). The ends were cut back, 1 base at V and 7 bases at J, with 11 bases in the middle. The germline CDR1 and CDR2 sequences are MDHEN and SYDVKM. This CDR3 spans 14 amino acids.

The chain joins TRBV4-1 to TRBJ1-5; D gene ambiguous. This CDR3 has 12 residues. The V gene's germline CDR1 is MGHRA and CDR2 YSYEKL. Trimming took off 3 bases at V and 5 bases at J, with 5 bases between the two ends. The CDR3 region is CASSHLDQPQHF. The CDR3 DNA is TGCGCCAGCAGCCATCTTGATCAGCCCCAGCATTTT.

This rearrangement joins TRBV10-3 to TRBJ1-6; D gene ambiguous. V was cut by 4 bases and J by 5 bases, with 12 bases left in between. This CDR3 contains 15 residues. Germline CDR1 and CDR2: ENHRY and SYGVKD. CDR3 DNA: TGTGCCATCAGTGTCGATGGTCAGGATAATTCACCCCTCCACTTT. It encodes CAISVDGQDNSPLHF.

The chain recombines TRBV9 with TRBJ2-7; the match to TRBD2 covers 10 bases. CDR1 and CDR2 (germline): SGDLS, YYNGEE. With V trimmed by 0 bases and J by 7 bases, 7 bases remained unmatched. The CDR3 totals 15 residues. The CDR3 coding sequence is TGTGCCAGCAGCGTAGGGACTAGCGGTCCGGGGGAGCAGTACTTC. Its protein is CASSVGTSGPGEQYF.

This chain connects TRBV29-1 to TRBJ2-3; TRBD2 aligns across 11 bases. V was pared by 1 base and J by 0 bases, with 0 bases of the junction left unmatched. The CDR3 has 15 amino acids. Germline CDR1 reads SQVTM; CDR2 reads ANQGSEA. The DNA of the CDR3 is TGCAGCGTTGAAGGACTAGCGGGAAGCACAGATACGCAGTATTTT. Protein sequence: CSVEGLAGSTDTQYF.

This chain connects TRBV18 to TRBJ1-2; no clear D gene. The CDR3 runs 14 residues. Germline V lookup: CDR1 KGHSH, CDR2 LQKENI. Trimming shortened V by 2 bases and J by 6 bases, and 13 bases separated the two germline ends. The CDR3 DNA reads TGTGCCAGCTCACCAACGGACGGGGAACATGGCTACACCTTC. It yields the protein CASSPTDGEHGYTF.

This sequence joins TRBV28 and TRBJ1-4; perhaps TRBD1 as D (5 bases). This CDR3 is 12 amino acids long. Per germline, CDR1 MDHEN and CDR2 SYDVKM. Trimming shortened V by 10 bases and J by 8 bases, and 14 bases separated the two germline ends. The CDR3 sequence is CATGGEGEKLFF. The CDR3 DNA follows: TGTGCCACGGGGGGGGAGGGGGAAAAACTGTTTTTT.

V and J are TRBV4-3 and TRBJ2-2; 7 bases agree with TRBD1. This CDR3 spans 16 amino acids. V lost 3 bases, J lost 7 bases, and 11 bases stayed unmatched. Germline values: CDR1 LGHNA, CDR2 YSLEER. The DNA of the CDR3 is TGCGCCAGCAGCCAGGCCCGGGCAGGGGGAGTCGGGGAGCTGTTTTTT. It encodes CASSQARAGGVGELFF.

The CDR3 loop reads CASSAQGSNQPQHF. The CDR3 coding sequence is TGTGCCAGCAGCGCGCAGGGAAGCAATCAGCCCCAGCATTTT. The chain has TRBV9 and TRBJ1-5, with a possible D match to TRBD1 (5 bases). CDR3 length: 14 residues. Trimming shortened V by 3 bases and J by 1 base, and 8 bases separated the two germline ends. The germline V gene has CDR1 SGDLS and CDR2 YYNGEE.

V gene TRBV5-4 combines with J gene TRBJ1-1; the D is unclear. V lost 1 base and J 7 bases, leaving 8 bases between the germline ends. The CDR3 loop spans 12 amino acids. Per the germline V gene, CDR1 is SGHNT and CDR2 is YYREEE (reference sequence). The CDR3 bases are TGTGCCAGCAGCTTGACGGGAAGTGAAGCTTTCTTT. Its translation: CASSLTGSEAFF.

The chain joins TRBV27 to TRBJ2-7; the match to TRBD2 covers 9 bases. The CDR3 consists of 13 residues. Germline lookup yields CDR1 MNHEY and CDR2 SMNVEV (reference sequence). J gave up 2 bases and V 8 bases, and 4 bases lay outside the gene matches. CDR3 region: CASLRLAAYEQYF. The CDR3 DNA is TGTGCCAGCCTCCGACTAGCGGCCTACGAGCAGTACTTC.

The chain combines TRBV28 with TRBJ2-2; a possible D gene is TRBD2 (6 bases). Germline CDR1 and CDR2: MDHEN and SYDVKM. The CDR3 covers 12 residues. V lost 4 bases, J lost 8 bases, and 8 bases lay in between. The chain's CDR3 is CASSYGGGELFF. The CDR3 DNA follows: TGTGCCAGCAGTTACGGGGGTGGGGAGCTGTTTTTT.

This rearrangement joins TRBV7-6 to TRBJ2-1, with 8 bases identical to TRBD2. CDR3 size: 12 residues. CDR1 is SGHVS and CDR2 is FNYEAQ in the germline V gene. The V gene end was trimmed by 4 bases and the J gene end by 10 bases; junction bases not matched to a gene: 3. The CDR3 here is CASSSSSGEQFF. Written as DNA, the CDR3 is TGTGCCAGCAGCTCGTCTAGCGGGGAGCAGTTCTTC.